A single sample is the source of the 8 T cell receptor beta chains below, sequenced in a study of OX40 agonist ivuxolimab in advanced cancers. Clones were read by immunoSEQ multiplex PCR, and TCRdb kept only the in-frame ones, dropping some. The sample lists 25,000 to 40,000 clones, roughly 82% occurring once. Sample: CD4+ or CD8+ T cells sorted from blood, taken in a trial of the OX40 agonist ivuxolimab. The receptors were gathered from an adult with an advanced solid tumor such as melanoma, head and neck, liver or kidney cancer.

In the case of this clone: A junction boundary mismatches the germline segment, possibly from a read error. DNA for the CDR3: TGTGCCAGCAGCTCCCACGAGCAGTACTTC. Translation: CASSSHEQYF. The chain couples TRBV5-5 to TRBJ2-7; unclear D gene. CDR3 length: 10 amino acids. CDR1 and CDR2 from the germline V gene are SGHKS and YYEKEE (reference sequence). Together with reference TRBV5-5 and TRBJ2-7, the CDR3 gives the full variable domain: DAGVTQSPTHLIKTRGQQVTLRCSPISGHKSVSWYQQVLGQGPQFIFQYYEKEERGRGNFPDRFSARQFPNYSSELNVNALLLGDSALYLCASSSHEQYFGPGTRLTVT.

The chain is built from TRBV11-2 and TRBJ1-5, with D possibly TRBD1 on 5 matching bases. V was trimmed by 1 base and J by 2 bases, leaving 12 bases between them. CDR3 length equals 16 residues. The germline CDR1 and CDR2 sequences are SGHAT and FQNNGV. This CDR3 reads CASSLAAGLGNQPQHF. Here the CDR3 DNA reads TGTGCCAGCAGCTTAGCGGCGGGGCTTGGCAATCAGCCCCAGCATTTT.

This rearrangement joins TRBV6-5 to TRBJ2-7, with 9 bases lining up with TRBD2. CDR1 and CDR2 from the germline V gene are MNHEY and SVGAGI. The CDR3 contains 14 residues. V shed 5 bases, J shed 3 bases, and the junction held 5 bases outside the gene matches. The CDR3 loop reads CASSGLARDYEQYF. The CDR3 region has the DNA TGTGCCAGCAGTGGACTAGCGAGGGACTACGAGCAGTACTTC.

CDR3 nucleotides: TGTGCCTGGAGTCGGCGCCGGGACAGTCCCGGGGAGCTGTTTTTT. Translation gives CAWSRRRDSPGELFF. V is TRBV30 and J is TRBJ2-2, with 7 bases lining up with TRBD1. The V gene end was trimmed by 2 bases and the J gene end by 6 bases; junction bases not matched to a gene: 9. CDR3 length: 15 residues. CDR1 and CDR2 (germline): GTSNPN, SVGIG (reference sequence).

CDR3 DNA sequence: TGTGCCAGCAGTTTTCCGTACAGGGTTCGCAATCAGCCCCAGCATTTT. Translation gives CASSFPYRVRNQPQHF. This chain uses TRBV28 with TRBJ1-5, with D tentatively TRBD1 (6 bases). CDR1 and CDR2 (germline): MDHEN, SYDVKM. The CDR3 has 16 amino acids. The V gene lost 3 bases and the J gene lost 2 bases, with 14 bases spanning the gap.

The chain recombines TRBV30 with TRBJ2-1, with TRBD2 matching over 9 bases. The CDR3 length is 16 residues. Germline V gives CDR1 GTSNPN, CDR2 SVGIG (reference sequence). The ends lost 1 base at V and 3 bases at J; junction bases unmatched: 7. The CDR3 here is CAWSAGLAPIYNEQFF. The CDR3 nucleotides read TGTGCCTGGAGTGCGGGACTAGCACCCATCTACAATGAGCAGTTCTTC.

The chain combines TRBV2 with TRBJ1-3; D is unresolved. Germline CDR1 is SNHLY and CDR2 is FYNNEI. This CDR3 is 12 amino acids long. The V end was cut by 3 bases, the J end by 4 bases, with 4 bases between. The CDR3 DNA is TGTGCCAGCAGTGATTTGGGAAACACCATATATTTT. Residues: CASSDLGNTIYF.

V gene TRBV7-9 combines with J gene TRBJ1-5, with a possible D match to TRBD1 (6 bases). In germline, CDR1 is SEHNR, CDR2 FQNEAQ (reference sequence). This CDR3 comprises 15 residues. Trimming shortened V by 1 base and J by 2 bases, and 9 bases separated the two germline ends. The CDR3 is CASSLGGLGNQPQHF. The CDR3 region has the DNA TGTGCCAGCAGCTTAGGGGGGCTCGGCAATCAGCCCCAGCATTTT.